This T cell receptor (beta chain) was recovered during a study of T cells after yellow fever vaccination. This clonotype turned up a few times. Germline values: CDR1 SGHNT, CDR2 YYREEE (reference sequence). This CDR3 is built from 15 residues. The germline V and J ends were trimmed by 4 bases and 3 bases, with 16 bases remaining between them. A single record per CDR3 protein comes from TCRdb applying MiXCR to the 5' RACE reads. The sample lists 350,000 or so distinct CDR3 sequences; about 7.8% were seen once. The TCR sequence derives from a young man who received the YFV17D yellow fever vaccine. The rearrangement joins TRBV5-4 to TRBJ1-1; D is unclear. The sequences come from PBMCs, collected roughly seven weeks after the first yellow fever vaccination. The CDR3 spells CASSPEWGRDTEAFF. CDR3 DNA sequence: TGTGCCAGCAGCCCCGAATGGGGTCGGGACACTGAAGCTTTCTTT.